Below are 26 T cell receptor beta chains sequenced from a single sample in a study of beta chain features in type 1 diabetes. The isolated RNA, all of it, was reverse transcribed, so expressed TCRB transcripts were what got sequenced. Here immunoSEQ multiplex PCR was the method, and the copy in TCRdb shows in-frame clones only, minus some. The data hold about 300,000 clones, with roughly 8% observed a single time. The sequenced sample consisted of central memory CD4+ T cells from blood. Receptor source: a woman between 18 and 29 years old in good health.

For this clone: Given a much more abundant clone one base away, this may be a read error. The chain carries TRBV7-2 and TRBJ2-7, with unresolved D. CDR1 is SGHTA and CDR2 is FQGNSA in the germline V gene. V was shortened by 7 bases and J by 7 bases, with 17 bases between the two germline ends. This CDR3 region has 13 residues. CDR3 sequence (DNA): TGTGCCAGCAACTCCCGGGCCCCCCAGGAGCAGTACTTC. Translation: CASNSRAPQEQYF.

The table lists this clone with a few counts. The chain uses TRBV7-9 and TRBJ1-2; D possibly corresponds to TRBD1 (6 bases). CDR1 is SEHNR, CDR2 FQNEAQ, per germline (reference sequence). Trimming stripped 5 bases from V and 3 bases from J, with 13 bases between. The CDR3 is 14 residues long. The CDR3 reads CASSIATGYYGYTF. The CDR3, as DNA: TGTGCCAGCAGCATCGCGACAGGCTACTATGGCTACACCTTC.

This clone was counted between two and nine times. The chain employs TRBV5-1 and TRBJ2-7; the D call may be TRBD1 or TRBD2 (5 bases each). CDR3 length: 15 amino acids. Deletions cut 5 bases from V and 4 bases from J, with 19 bases between. CDR1 is SGHRS and CDR2 is YFSETQ in the germline V gene. CDR3: CASSLTGPAVYEQYV. The CDR3 region has the DNA TGCGCCAGCAGTCTGACGGGACCCGCCGTTTACGAGCAGTACGTC.

The rearrangement links TRBV7-9 to TRBJ2-7, with D hard to call. The ends were cut back, 1 base at V and 3 bases at J, with 7 bases in the middle. This CDR3 has 13 amino acids. Germline CDR1 SEHNR, CDR2 FQNEAQ (reference sequence). In nucleotides, the CDR3 is TGTGCCAGCAGCTTAGGATGGATCTACGAGCAGTACTTC. This translates into CASSLGWIYEQYF. Complete variable domain (other parts from reference TRBV7-9 and TRBJ2-7): DTGVSQNPRHKITKRGQNVTFRCDPISEHNRLYWYRQTLGQGPEFLTYFQNEAQLEKSRLLSDRFSAERPKGSFSTLEIQRTEQGDSAMYLCASSLGWIYEQYFGPGTRLTVT.

This chain connects TRBV20-1 to TRBJ2-7, with D possibly matching TRBD2 (6 bases). With 6 bases removed from V and 9 bases from J, the gap between germline ends came to 12 bases. CDR3 size: 10 residues. Germline V gives CDR1 DFQATT, CDR2 SNEGSKA (reference sequence). DNA for the CDR3: TGCAGTGCCAACTGGGGGGTGCAGTACTTC. Protein product: CSANWGVQYF.

This clone showed up just a few times. The gene calls are TRBV30 and TRBJ1-2; D is ambiguous. Germline lookup yields CDR1 GTSNPN and CDR2 SVGIG (reference sequence). V was cut by 0 bases and J by 8 bases, with 13 bases left in between. The CDR3 consists of 13 residues. The DNA of the CDR3 is TGTGCCTGGAGTGTTACGGGGTATGGAGGCTACACCTTC. Translation: CAWSVTGYGGYTF. Drawing the rest from reference TRBV30 and TRBJ1-2, the complete variable domain is SQTIHQWPATLVQPVGSPLSLECTVEGTSNPNLYWYRQAAGRGLQLLFYSVGIGQISSEVPQNLSASRPQDRQFILSSKKLLLSDSGFYLCAWSVTGYGGYTFGSGTRLTVV.

This clone has only a few counts. The chain employs TRBV29-1 and TRBJ1-1; 8 bases align to TRBD1. The CDR3 runs to 15 residues. Germline CDR1 and CDR2: SQVTM and ANQGSEA. J was trimmed by 1 base and V by 5 bases; bases with no gene match: 9. CDR3 sequence reads: CSVSGGDRKNTEAFF. For the CDR3, the DNA is TGCAGCGTTTCTGGTGGGGACAGGAAGAACACTGAAGCTTTCTTT.

The gene calls are TRBV7-2 and TRBJ2-3; no definite D call. The CDR3 covers 15 residues. CDR1 is SGHTA, CDR2 FQGNSA, per germline. The V gene lost 2 bases and the J gene lost 2 bases, with 11 bases spanning the gap. The CDR3 here is CASSLLSGDTDTQYF. The CDR3 DNA reads as TGTGCCAGCAGCTTACTTTCGGGTGACACAGATACGCAGTATTTT.

This clone has just a few counts. This rearrangement joins TRBV5-4 to TRBJ2-5; 14 nucleotides match TRBD2. Germline-derived CDR1 and CDR2 are SGHNT and YYREEE (reference sequence). The length of the CDR3 is 16 residues. The junction had 7 bases not matched to a gene; V was cut back by 4 bases and J by 5 bases. The CDR3 bases are TGTGCCAGCAGCCCCGGGACTAGCGGGGGTACGGAGACCCAGTACTTC. Translated, it gives CASSPGTSGGTETQYF.

This clone was recorded at least ten times. The chain is built from TRBV15 and TRBJ2-1; TRBD1 is a possible D gene (5 bases). V shed 8 bases and J shed 4 bases, with 12 bases lying between them. Per germline, CDR1 LNHNV and CDR2 YYDKDF (reference sequence). The CDR3 spans 13 residues. Here the CDR3 DNA reads TGTGCCACCGCCCCCAGGGCATACAATGAGCAGTTCTTC. Its translation is CATAPRAYNEQFF.

This chain links TRBV7-9 with TRBJ2-3; D gene ambiguous. From germline, CDR1 is SEHNR and CDR2 FQNEAQ (reference sequence). The CDR3 sequence is 17 residues long. Trimming cost V 4 bases and J 0 bases, with 17 bases left between them. The CDR3 DNA follows: TGTGCCAGCAGCTCCCGAGCTAGTCCGCAAAGCACAGATACGCAGTATTTT. Translation: CASSSRASPQSTDTQYF.

This chain joins TRBV7-8 and TRBJ2-7; tentatively, D is TRBD2 (5 bases). V lost 5 bases to trimming and J lost 4 bases, with 9 bases between them. The CDR3 covers 12 residues. Germline V gene sequence: CDR1 SGHVS, CDR2 FQNEAQ. The CDR3 sequence: CASSASGYEQYV. In DNA form, the CDR3 reads TGTGCCAGCAGCGCCTCGGGGTACGAGCAGTACGTC.

This clone has ten or more counts. The rearrangement uses TRBV14 and TRBJ2-5; D gene uncertain. Germline V lookup: CDR1 SGHDN, CDR2 FVKESK. Trimming pared 3 bases from V and 5 bases from J, leaving 4 bases between. The CDR3 extends over 11 amino acids. The CDR3 nucleotides are TGTGCCAGCAGCCAGTGGGAGACCCAGTACTTC. It translates to CASSQWETQYF.

This clone turned up a few times. This chain uses TRBV6-6 with TRBJ1-5; TRBD1 agrees at 7 bases. CDR3 size: 14 residues. From germline, CDR1 is MNHNY and CDR2 SVGAGI (reference sequence). Trimming cost V 8 bases and J 2 bases; bases outside gene matches: 6. This CDR3 is CASFDRARNQPQHF. Here the CDR3 DNA reads TGTGCCAGCTTCGACAGGGCTCGCAATCAGCCCCAGCATTTT.

This clone was recorded a few times. The J gene is TRBJ2-4, the V gene TRBV7-2; a weak D match, TRBD1 (6 bases). Germline values: CDR1 SGHTA, CDR2 FQGNSA. CDR3 length equals 18 residues. Trimming removed 5 bases from V and 6 bases from J, with 26 bases in between. The chain's CDR3 is CASSLRQIGGARGNIQYF. DNA of the CDR3: TGTGCCAGCAGCCTAAGACAGATAGGGGGAGCTCGGGGAAACATTCAGTACTTC.

This chain connects TRBV23-1 to TRBJ1-2; D might be TRBD1 (5 bases). TRBV23-1 is given ORF status, its function remaining uncertain. V lost 8 bases and J 2 bases, leaving 9 bases between the germline ends. The CDR3 is 12 amino acids. As DNA, the CDR3 is TGCGCCAGCCGACAGCCCAACTATGGCTACACCTTC. Encoded protein: CASRQPNYGYTF.

The rearrangement links TRBV7-2 to TRBJ1-6, with D possibly TRBD1 on 6 matching bases. This CDR3 spans 17 amino acids. CDR1 and CDR2 (germline): SGHTA, FQGNSA. Trimming took off 5 bases at V and 0 bases at J, with 14 bases between the two ends. CDR3 sequence: CASSPRDTLSYNSPLHF. The CDR3 DNA is TGTGCCAGCAGCCCCAGGGACACACTCTCCTATAATTCACCCCTCCACTTT.

The J gene is TRBJ1-4, the V gene TRBV7-9, with D possibly matching TRBD1 (5 bases). The germline V and J ends were trimmed by 5 bases and 11 bases, with 9 bases remaining between them. This CDR3 is built from 11 residues. The germline V gene has CDR1 SEHNR and CDR2 FQNEAQ (reference sequence). Written as DNA, the CDR3 is TGTGCCAGCAGCCGAGGGGAGAAACTGTTTTTT. Protein sequence: CASSRGEKLFF.

This clone was seen repeatedly, ten times or more. The V and J genes are TRBV5-6 and TRBJ2-3; D gene uncertain. V lost 6 bases and J 1 base, leaving 9 bases between the germline ends. CDR1 is SGHDT, CDR2 YYEEEE, per germline. The CDR3 sequence is 13 residues long. CDR3 in amino acids: CASNSRGTDTQYF. The DNA for the CDR3 is TGTGCCAGCAACAGCCGAGGCACAGATACGCAGTATTTT. The variable domain in full, completed from reference TRBV5-6 and TRBJ2-3, reads DAGVTQSPTHLIKTRGQQVTLRCSPKSGHDTVSWYQQALGQGPQFIFQYYEEEERQRGNFPDRFSGHQFPNYSSELNVNALLLGDSALYLCASNSRGTDTQYFGPGTRLTVL.

This clone was seen more than once but under ten times. This rearrangement joins TRBV4-3 to TRBJ2-7; TRBD2 is a possible D gene (7 bases). The CDR3 is 17 residues long. Germline lookup yields CDR1 LGHNA and CDR2 YSLEER. V lost 0 bases and J lost 7, with 22 bases in between. Here the CDR3 reads CASSQDTGWGGAREQYF. CDR3 sequence (DNA): TGCGCCAGCAGCCAAGATACTGGTTGGGGGGGCGCGAGGGAGCAGTACTTC.

This clone was recorded a few times. The chain uses TRBV27 and TRBJ2-5; 10 bases agree with TRBD1. Germline trimming cut 6 bases from V and 9 bases from J; bases unmatched to any gene: 10. In germline, CDR1 is MNHEY, CDR2 SMNVEV (reference sequence). The CDR3 consists of 14 residues. CDR3 bases: TGTGCCAGCAGAAGGGACAGGGGCCCAGGGGCCCAGTACTTC. Its translation: CASRRDRGPGAQYF.

There are a few counts of this clone. The V gene is TRBV7-6, the J gene TRBJ2-7, with 7 bases fitting TRBD1. J gave up 6 bases and V 5 bases, and 10 bases lay outside the gene matches. Germline-derived CDR1 and CDR2 are SGHVS and FNYEAQ. The CDR3 is 14 amino acids. The CDR3 DNA reads TGTGCCAGCAGCCCAGGGGGAATTTGGGGCGAGCAGTACTTC. It yields the protein CASSPGGIWGEQYF.

This clone appeared a few times. The rearrangement joins TRBV5-1 to TRBJ1-2; D ambiguous. The CDR3 sequence is 13 residues long. Trimming left V 4 bases short and J 0 bases short, with 7 bases between. Germline CDR1 reads SGHRS; CDR2 reads YFSETQ. The CDR3 nucleotides read TGCGCCAGCAGCCGCGGGACTAACTATGGCTACACCTTC. Translation gives CASSRGTNYGYTF.

The J gene is TRBJ2-3, the V gene TRBV29-1; D not resolved. The CDR3 contains 13 residues. The ends were cut back, 5 bases at V and 0 bases at J, with 9 bases in the middle. Per germline, CDR1 SQVTM and CDR2 ANQGSEA. The CDR3 DNA is TGCAGCGTTTCGGCAGTAAGCACAGATACGCAGTATTTT. Protein: CSVSAVSTDTQYF.

The chain joins TRBV25-1 to TRBJ1-1; possibly TRBD1 for D (6 bases). V was shortened by 4 bases and J by 0 bases, with 12 bases between the two germline ends. Germline values: CDR1 MGHDK, CDR2 SYGVNS. This CDR3 has 15 residues. The CDR3 coding sequence is TGTGCCAGCAGTGCCCCAGGGGCCATGAACACTGAAGCTTTCTTT. It encodes CASSAPGAMNTEAFF.

This clone was detected a few times. This sequence joins TRBV7-9 and TRBJ1-1, with TRBD1 matching 10 bases. The CDR3 contains 16 residues. Germline V gene sequence: CDR1 SEHNR, CDR2 FQNEAQ (reference sequence). V gave up 3 bases and J gave up 11 bases; unmatched junction bases: 15. For the CDR3, the DNA is TGTGCCAGCAGCTTTTCGGTAGACAGGGGGCCGGATGTGGCTTTCTTT. Translation: CASSFSVDRGPDVAFF.